What follows describes a single T cell receptor (beta chain). V was shortened by 5 bases and J by 5 bases, with 17 bases between the two germline ends. CDR3 size: 15 residues. The V gene's germline CDR1 is SGHDT and CDR2 YYEEEE. The source of the sample is a study of blood T cell repertoires in COVID-19. Study details: Specimens from acute and convalescent COVID-19 originated in the United States, Italy and Spain.

Under the authors' procedure: By means of reference gene primer amplification, nucleated cell counts were estimated. Measured with immunoSEQ multiplex PCR; TCRdb has only the in-frame clones, and not every one. D and trimming were read from the DNA, whereas the V and J calls and clone size are those reported in that table. The sample lists fewer than 150,000 clones, roughly 87% occurring once. Cohort 3 donors were reported recovered after two negative PCRs, clearance, or symptom resolution. This clonotype was obtained from a man under 40 who had recovered from COVID-19. The sample was PBMCs or T cells enriched from blood (not recorded which). V usage is TRBV5-6 and J usage is TRBJ1-5; possibly TRBD1 for D (5 bases). CDR3 in amino acids: CASSWWGVPDQPQHF. The CDR3, as DNA: TGTGCCAGCAGTTGGTGGGGGGTGCCTGATCAGCCCCAGCATTTT.